A single sample is the source of the 14 T cell receptor beta chains below, sequenced in a study of early T cells in non-severe SARS-CoV-2 infection. TCRdb fed the 5' RACE reads into MiXCR, producing one record per CDR3 protein. The data show 55,000 to 65,000 distinct CDR3 sequences, roughly 10% seen once. Material: whole blood. These receptors all stem from an adult who was a healthcare worker with PCR-confirmed SARS-CoV-2 infection or an uninfected control (not recorded which).

This clonotype was counted ten times or more. V usage is TRBV24-1 and J usage is TRBJ2-2; unclear D gene. The V gene's germline CDR1 is KGHDR and CDR2 SFDVKD. The length of the CDR3 is 16 residues. Trimming stripped 3 bases from V and 5 bases from J, with 15 bases between. The CDR3 bases are TGTGCCACCAGTGATGTTGACAATCCGGGTACCGGGGAGCTGTTTTTT. It translates to CATSDVDNPGTGELFF.

V usage is TRBV10-3 and J usage is TRBJ2-7, with unresolved D. The length of the CDR3 is 14 residues. V was cut by 10 bases and J by 6 bases, with 22 bases left in between. Germline lookup yields CDR1 ENHRY and CDR2 SYGVKD. The CDR3 reads CATQEKEYWSEQYF. Written as DNA, the CDR3 is TGTGCCACCCAGGAGAAGGAGTATTGGTCCGAGCAGTACTTC.

Only a few counts were recorded for this clonotype. This sequence joins TRBV29-1 and TRBJ1-1, with a possible D match to TRBD1 (6 bases). This CDR3 region has 13 residues. Trimming removed 2 bases at V and 10 bases at J, with 17 bases between. CDR1 and CDR2 (germline): SQVTM, ANQGSEA. The CDR3 nucleotides are TGCAGCGTTGAACCTATCTGGGGACATGGAGCTTTCTTT. Its translation is CSVEPIWGHGAFF.

This clonotype was observed a few times. The chain combines TRBV12-3 or TRBV12-4 with TRBJ2-5, with a tentative D call TRBD1 (6 bases). V lost 4 bases, J lost 0 bases, and 12 bases lay in between. The length of the CDR3 is 15 residues. As DNA, the CDR3 is TGTGCCAGCAGTTCGCCGGGACAAGACCAAGAGACCCAGTACTTC. Amino acids: CASSSPGQDQETQYF.

V usage is TRBV6-5 and J usage is TRBJ1-2; D unclear. The CDR3 totals 11 residues. Trimming took 4 bases from V and 10 from J, leaving 10 bases between them. Germline CDR1 MNHEY, CDR2 SVGAGI. This chain's CDR3 is CASSLDDAYTF. For the CDR3, the DNA is TGTGCCAGCAGTTTGGACGATGCCTACACCTTC.

In its sample, this clonotype was seen many times. DNA for the CDR3: TGTGCCAGCAGGGGGGACAGCTCCTATGGCTACACCTTC. Translating gives CASRGDSSYGYTF. This sequence joins TRBV2 and TRBJ1-2, with 7 positions matching TRBD1. J gave up 4 bases and V 6 bases, and 5 bases lay outside the gene matches. The germline V gene encodes CDR1 SNHLY and CDR2 FYNNEI. The CDR3 has 13 amino acids.

The chain has TRBV20-1 and TRBJ1-6; 10 positions match TRBD1. With 5 bases clipped from V and 4 bases from J, the junction kept 5 bases outside the gene matches. Germline CDR1 is DFQATT and CDR2 is SNEGSKA (reference sequence). The CDR3 contains 15 residues. CDR3 protein: CSAADRGRYNSPLHF. The DNA for the CDR3 is TGCAGTGCTGCGGACAGGGGGAGGTATAATTCACCCCTCCACTTT.

This clonotype is labeled as medium-sized. This chain uses TRBV11-2 with TRBJ1-2; D uncertain. Trimming took 5 bases from V and 4 from J, leaving 11 bases between them. Per germline, CDR1 SGHAT and CDR2 FQNNGV. The CDR3 has 13 amino acids. The CDR3 nucleotides read TGTGCCAGCAGCGACACGAAGCTCTATGGCTACACCTTC. Protein: CASSDTKLYGYTF.

The chain links TRBV27 to TRBJ2-5, with D unclear. This CDR3 spans 13 amino acids. Germline CDR1 reads MNHEY; CDR2 reads SMNVEV (reference sequence). Between the trimmed V and J ends, which lost 0 bases and 1 base, there was a span of 3 bases. The CDR3 sequence is CASSLSGQETQYF. CDR3 coding DNA: TGTGCCAGCAGTTTATCTGGCCAAGAGACCCAGTACTTC.

This clonotype was picked up many times. This sequence joins TRBV11-2 and TRBJ2-2; the D is unclear. Germline CDR1 and CDR2: SGHAT and FQNNGV. V was cut by 2 bases and J by 0 bases, with 7 bases left in between. The CDR3 length is 15 residues. The CDR3 bases are TGTGCCAGCAGCTTACGCACATCGAACACCGGGGAGCTGTTTTTT. This gives the protein CASSLRTSNTGELFF.

Many counts were recorded for this clonotype. The chain employs TRBV7-2 and TRBJ1-6, with D unresolved. Germline V lookup: CDR1 SGHTA, CDR2 FQGNSA. Trimming stripped 1 base from V and 6 bases from J, with 4 bases between. This CDR3 spans 13 amino acids. As DNA, the CDR3 is TGTGCCAGCAGCTTAGAAATTAATTCACCCCTCCACTTT. This translates into CASSLEINSPLHF.

In its sample, this clonotype was seen many times. V is TRBV29-1 and J is TRBJ2-5; weak D call: TRBD2 (6 bases). Trimming left V 6 bases short and J 5 bases short, with 16 bases between. Per germline, CDR1 SQVTM and CDR2 ANQGSEA. This CDR3 spans 13 amino acids. The CDR3 DNA is TGCAGCGTAGTGTTCCGACTAGAGGAGACCCAGTACTTC. It is translated as CSVVFRLEETQYF.

The chain has TRBV29-1 and TRBJ2-3; the D gene is possibly TRBD2 (6 bases). Looked up from germline, CDR1 is SQVTM and CDR2 is ANQGSEA. The ends were cut back, 3 bases at V and 2 bases at J, with 12 bases in the middle. This CDR3 comprises 14 residues. This CDR3 is CSVEDPGDTDTQYF. In DNA, the CDR3 is TGCAGCGTTGAGGACCCGGGAGACACAGATACGCAGTATTTT.

Regarding this clonotype: It may be a read error: a sequence one base away is much more abundant. This sequence joins TRBV27 and TRBJ1-2; the match to TRBD1 covers 12 bases. CDR1 and CDR2 (germline): MNHEY, SMNVEV (reference sequence). The CDR3 extends over 15 amino acids. The CDR3 reads CDSRNRGQGAYGYTF. Here the CDR3 DNA reads TGTGACAGCAGGAACCGGGGACAGGGGGCTTATGGCTACACCTTC.